This TCR beta chain was identified during a study of blood T cell repertoires in COVID-19. At the level of the study: Samples came from the United States, Italy and Spain, spanning acute and convalescent COVID-19.

By share of the sample, this clone is medium-sized. The CDR3 is made up of 13 amino acids. V was cut by 5 bases and J by 6 bases, with 11 bases left in between. Per the germline V gene, CDR1 is SEHNR and CDR2 is FQNEAQ (reference sequence). The table came from immunoSEQ multiplex PCR; TCRdb's copy has only in-frame clones and leaves some out. The sample carries some 130,000 clones, 75% to 85% recorded once. The sample taken for sequencing was peripheral blood. The sequence was collected from a man of 80 years or more with acute or convalescent COVID-19. The chain carries TRBV7-9 and TRBJ1-5; D is unclear. The CDR3 bases are TGTGCCAGCAGCACCCGAGGCGCTCAGCCCCAGCATTTT. The encoded protein is CASSTRGAQPQHF.